This T cell receptor beta chain was profiled in a study of blood T cell repertoires in COVID-19. V lost 4 bases and J lost 3, with 13 bases in between. Germline CDR1 is KGHSH and CDR2 is LQKENI. The CDR3 is 14 amino acids. Here immunoSEQ multiplex PCR was the method, and the copy in TCRdb shows in-frame clones only, minus some. The sample lists 15,000 to 20,000 clones; 88% were seen once. The rearrangement uses TRBV18 and TRBJ2-7; D may be TRBD1 (5 bases). The sequenced sample consisted of peripheral blood. This TCR came from a human donor in a cohort sampled during active COVID-19. This CDR3 reads CASSQGIGFYEQYF. The CDR3 DNA reads TGTGCCAGCTCACAGGGGATTGGGTTCTACGAGCAGTACTTC.